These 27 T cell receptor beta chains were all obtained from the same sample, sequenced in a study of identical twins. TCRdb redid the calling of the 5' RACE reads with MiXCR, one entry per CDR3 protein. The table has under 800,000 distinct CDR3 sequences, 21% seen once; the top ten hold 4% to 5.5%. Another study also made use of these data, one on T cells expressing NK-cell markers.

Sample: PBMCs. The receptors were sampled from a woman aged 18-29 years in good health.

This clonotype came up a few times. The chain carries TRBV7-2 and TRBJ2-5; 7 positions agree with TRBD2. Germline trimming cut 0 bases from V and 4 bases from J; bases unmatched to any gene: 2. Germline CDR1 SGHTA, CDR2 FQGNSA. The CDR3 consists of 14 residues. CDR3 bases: TGTGCCAGCAGCTTAGCAGGGAGGGGAGAGACCCAGTACTTC. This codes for CASSLAGRGETQYF.

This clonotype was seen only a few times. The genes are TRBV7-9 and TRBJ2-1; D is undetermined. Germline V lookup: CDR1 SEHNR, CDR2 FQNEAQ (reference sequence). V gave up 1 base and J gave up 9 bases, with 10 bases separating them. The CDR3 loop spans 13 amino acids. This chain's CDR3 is CASSLETSGEQFF. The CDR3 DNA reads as TGTGCCAGCAGCTTAGAGACGTCGGGTGAGCAGTTCTTC.

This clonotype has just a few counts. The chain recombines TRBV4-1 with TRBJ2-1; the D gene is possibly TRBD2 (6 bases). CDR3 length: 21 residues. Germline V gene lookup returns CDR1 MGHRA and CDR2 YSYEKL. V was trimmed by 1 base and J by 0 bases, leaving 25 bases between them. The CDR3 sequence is CASSQGVGLAAYVSSYNEQFF. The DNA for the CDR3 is TGCGCCAGCAGCCAAGGAGTAGGGTTAGCGGCCTATGTGAGCTCCTACAATGAGCAGTTCTTC.

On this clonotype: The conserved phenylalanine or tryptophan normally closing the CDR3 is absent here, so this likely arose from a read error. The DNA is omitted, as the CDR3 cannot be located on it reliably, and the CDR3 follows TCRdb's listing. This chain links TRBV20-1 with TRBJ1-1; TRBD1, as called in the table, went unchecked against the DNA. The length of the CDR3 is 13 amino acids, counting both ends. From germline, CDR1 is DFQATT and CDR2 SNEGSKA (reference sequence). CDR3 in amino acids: CSARGQGGDHTRL.

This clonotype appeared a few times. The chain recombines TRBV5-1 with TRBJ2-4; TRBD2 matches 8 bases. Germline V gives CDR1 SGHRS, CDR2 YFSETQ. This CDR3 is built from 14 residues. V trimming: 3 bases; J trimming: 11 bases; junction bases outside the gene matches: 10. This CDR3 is CASSSTSGSRLQYF. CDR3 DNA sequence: TGCGCCAGCAGCTCTACTAGCGGCTCTCGGCTTCAGTACTTC.

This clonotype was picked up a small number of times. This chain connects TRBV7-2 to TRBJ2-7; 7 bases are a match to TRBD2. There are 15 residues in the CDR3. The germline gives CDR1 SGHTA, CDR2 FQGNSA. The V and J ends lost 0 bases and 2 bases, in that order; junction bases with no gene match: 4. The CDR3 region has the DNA TGTGCCAGCAGCTTAGCGCTAGCGGTTGCCTACGAGCAGTACTTC. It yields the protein CASSLALAVAYEQYF.

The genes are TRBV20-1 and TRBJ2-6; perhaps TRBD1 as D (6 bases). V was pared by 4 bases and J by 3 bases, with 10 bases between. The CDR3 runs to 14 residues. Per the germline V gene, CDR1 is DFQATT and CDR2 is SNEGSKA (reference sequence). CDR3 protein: CSAKQGYGANVLTF. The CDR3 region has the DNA TGCAGTGCTAAACAGGGTTATGGGGCCAACGTCCTGACTTTC.

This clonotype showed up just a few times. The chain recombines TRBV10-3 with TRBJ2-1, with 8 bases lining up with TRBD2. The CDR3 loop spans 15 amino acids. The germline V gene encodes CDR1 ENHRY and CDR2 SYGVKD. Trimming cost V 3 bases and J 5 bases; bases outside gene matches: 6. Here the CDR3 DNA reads TGTGCCATCAGTGAAAGCGGGAGTGCCCACAATGAGCAGTTCTTC. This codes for CAISESGSAHNEQFF.

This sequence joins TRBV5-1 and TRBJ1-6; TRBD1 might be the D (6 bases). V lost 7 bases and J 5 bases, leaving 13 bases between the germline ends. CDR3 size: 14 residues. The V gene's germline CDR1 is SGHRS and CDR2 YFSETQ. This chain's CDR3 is CASRPQGHNSPLHF. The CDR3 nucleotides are TGCGCCAGCCGCCCACAGGGACATAATTCACCCCTCCACTTT.

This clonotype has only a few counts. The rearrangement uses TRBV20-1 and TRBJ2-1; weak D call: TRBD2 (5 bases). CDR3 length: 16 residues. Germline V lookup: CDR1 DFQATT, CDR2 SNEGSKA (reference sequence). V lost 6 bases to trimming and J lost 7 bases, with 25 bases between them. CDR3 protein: CSADATSLGLRNEQFF. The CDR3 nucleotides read TGCAGTGCCGACGCTACTAGTCTGGGGTTGCGGAATGAGCAGTTCTTC.

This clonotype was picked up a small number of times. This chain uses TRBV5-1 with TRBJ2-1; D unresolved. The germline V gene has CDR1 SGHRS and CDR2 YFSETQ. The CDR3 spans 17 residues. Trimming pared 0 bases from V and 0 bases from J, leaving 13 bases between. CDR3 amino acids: CASSLGLALSSYNEQFF. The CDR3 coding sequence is TGCGCCAGCAGCTTGGGACTGGCACTTAGCTCCTACAATGAGCAGTTCTTC.

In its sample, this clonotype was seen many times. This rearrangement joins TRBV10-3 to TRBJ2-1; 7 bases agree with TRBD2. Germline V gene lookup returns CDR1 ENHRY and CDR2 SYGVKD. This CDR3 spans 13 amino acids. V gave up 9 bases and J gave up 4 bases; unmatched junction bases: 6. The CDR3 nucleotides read TGTGCCATGACTAGCAGTTATTACAATGAGCAGTTCTTC. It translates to CAMTSSYYNEQFF.

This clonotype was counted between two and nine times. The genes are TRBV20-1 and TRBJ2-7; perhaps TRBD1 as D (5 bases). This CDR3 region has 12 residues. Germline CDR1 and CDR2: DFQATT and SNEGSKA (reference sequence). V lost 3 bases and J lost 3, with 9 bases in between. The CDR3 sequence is CSASSQGYEQYF. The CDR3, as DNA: TGCAGTGCTAGTTCTCAGGGCTACGAGCAGTACTTC.

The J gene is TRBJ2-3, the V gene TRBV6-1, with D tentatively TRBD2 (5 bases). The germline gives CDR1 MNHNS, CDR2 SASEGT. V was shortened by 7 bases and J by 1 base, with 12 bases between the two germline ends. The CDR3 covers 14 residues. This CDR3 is CASKTIPGTDTQYF. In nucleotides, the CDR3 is TGTGCCAGCAAGACTATCCCGGGCACAGATACGCAGTATTTT.

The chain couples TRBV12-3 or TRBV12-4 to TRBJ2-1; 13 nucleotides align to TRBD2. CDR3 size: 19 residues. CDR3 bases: TGTACCTGCAGTTCCGCACTAGCGGGAGGGCCTTCATCCTACAATGAGCAGTTCTTC. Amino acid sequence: CTCSSALAGGPSSYNEQFF.

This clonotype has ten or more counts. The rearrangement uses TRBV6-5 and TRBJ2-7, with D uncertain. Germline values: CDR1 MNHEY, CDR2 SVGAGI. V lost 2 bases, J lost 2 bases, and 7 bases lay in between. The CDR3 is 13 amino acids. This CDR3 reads CASSYDGTYEQYF. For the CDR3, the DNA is TGTGCCAGCAGTTACGACGGTACCTACGAGCAGTACTTC.

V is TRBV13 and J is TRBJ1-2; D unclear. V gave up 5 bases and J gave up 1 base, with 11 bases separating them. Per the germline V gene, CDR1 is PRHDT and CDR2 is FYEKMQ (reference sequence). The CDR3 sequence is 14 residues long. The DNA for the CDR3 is TGTGCCAGCAGCCATGCGGCGGATAACTATGGCTACACCTTC. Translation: CASSHAADNYGYTF.

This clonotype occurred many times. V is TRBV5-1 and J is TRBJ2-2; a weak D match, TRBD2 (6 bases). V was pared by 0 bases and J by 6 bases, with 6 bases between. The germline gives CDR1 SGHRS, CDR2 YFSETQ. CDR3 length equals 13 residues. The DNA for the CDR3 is TGCGCCAGCAGCTTGGGGGAGGCCGGGGAGCTGTTTTTT. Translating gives CASSLGEAGELFF.

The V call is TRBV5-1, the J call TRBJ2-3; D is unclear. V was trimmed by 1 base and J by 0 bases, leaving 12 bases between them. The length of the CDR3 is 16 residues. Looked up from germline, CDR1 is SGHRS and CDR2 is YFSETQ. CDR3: CASSLYSALSTDTQYF. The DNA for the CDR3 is TGCGCCAGCAGCTTGTACTCGGCACTCAGCACAGATACGCAGTATTTT.

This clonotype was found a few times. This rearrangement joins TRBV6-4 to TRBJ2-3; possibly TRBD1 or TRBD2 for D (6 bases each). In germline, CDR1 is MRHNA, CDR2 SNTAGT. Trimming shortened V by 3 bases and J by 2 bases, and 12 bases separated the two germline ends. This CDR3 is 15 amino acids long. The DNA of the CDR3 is TGTGCCAGCAGTGATCGGGGGCACTCCACAGATACGCAGTATTTT. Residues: CASSDRGHSTDTQYF.

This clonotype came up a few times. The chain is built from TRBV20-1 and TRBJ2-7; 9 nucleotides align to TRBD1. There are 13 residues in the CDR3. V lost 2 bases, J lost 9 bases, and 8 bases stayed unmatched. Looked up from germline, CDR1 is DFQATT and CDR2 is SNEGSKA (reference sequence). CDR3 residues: CSARPGTGIMQYF. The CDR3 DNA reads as TGCAGTGCTAGACCCGGGACAGGGATCATGCAGTACTTC.

The CDR3 bases are TGTGCCAGCAGTAACCTCAGGAATGAGCAGTTCTTC. Translated, it gives CASSNLRNEQFF. The rearrangement uses TRBV6-5 and TRBJ2-1; D is uncertain. The CDR3 covers 12 residues. The germline V and J ends were trimmed by 5 bases and 7 bases, with 9 bases remaining between them. The germline gives CDR1 MNHEY, CDR2 SVGAGI.

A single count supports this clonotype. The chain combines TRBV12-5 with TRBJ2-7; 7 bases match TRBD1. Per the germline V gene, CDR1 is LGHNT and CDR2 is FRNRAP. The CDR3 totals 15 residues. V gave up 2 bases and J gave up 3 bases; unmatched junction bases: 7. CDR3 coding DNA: TGTGCTAGTGGTTTGTCCACAACAGGGGTCTACGAGCAGTACTTC. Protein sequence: CASGLSTTGVYEQYF.

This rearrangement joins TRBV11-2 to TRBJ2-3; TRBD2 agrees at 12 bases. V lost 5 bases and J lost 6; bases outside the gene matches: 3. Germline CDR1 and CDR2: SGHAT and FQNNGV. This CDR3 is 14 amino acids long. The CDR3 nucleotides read TGTGCCAGCAGCCGTACTAGCGGGAGGGATACGCAGTATTTT. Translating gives CASSRTSGRDTQYF.

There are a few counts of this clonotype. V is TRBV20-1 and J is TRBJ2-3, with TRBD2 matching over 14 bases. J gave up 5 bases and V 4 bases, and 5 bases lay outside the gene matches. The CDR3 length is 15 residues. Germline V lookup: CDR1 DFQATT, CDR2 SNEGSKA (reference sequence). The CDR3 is CSAKGLAGAQDTQYF. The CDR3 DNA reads TGCAGTGCTAAGGGACTAGCGGGAGCCCAAGATACGCAGTATTTT.

CDR3 region: CSVIGHRREVNEQFF. The CDR3 bases are TGCAGCGTCATAGGGCATAGGCGGGAGGTAAATGAGCAGTTCTTC. This chain connects TRBV29-1 to TRBJ2-1; 8 bases line up with TRBD2. Losses at the gene ends were 6 bases for V and 7 bases for J; bases not matched to a gene: 14. In germline, CDR1 is SQVTM, CDR2 ANQGSEA. The CDR3 is made up of 15 amino acids.

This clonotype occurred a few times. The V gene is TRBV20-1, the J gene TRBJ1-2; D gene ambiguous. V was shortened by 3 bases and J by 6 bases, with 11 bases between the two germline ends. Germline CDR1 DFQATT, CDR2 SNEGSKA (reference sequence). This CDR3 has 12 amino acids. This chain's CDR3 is CSASLGNHGYTF. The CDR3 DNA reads TGCAGTGCTAGTCTCGGCAACCATGGCTACACCTTC.